This TCR beta chain stems from a study of blood T cell repertoires in COVID-19. Whole-study context: COVID-19 samples, acute and convalescent, were from the United States, Italy and Spain. From T cells, B-cell-depleted T cells, or PBMCs came the material, which was cDNA or gDNA.

A remark on this clone: Other DNA sequences in the same sample also yield this CDR3.

Data came from immunoSEQ multiplex PCR; TCRdb stores just in-frame clones and leaves some out. The table includes 350,000 to 450,000 clones, roughly nine tenths detected once. Recruits, aged roughly 18 to 100 years, lived in around 24 US areas. Either two negative PCRs, clearance, or symptom resolution qualified Cohort 3 donors as recovered. V was cut by 0 bases and J by 0 bases, with 9 bases left in between. Germline CDR1 is KGHSH and CDR2 is LQKENI. The CDR3 runs 15 residues. The source material was PBMCs or T cells enriched from blood (not recorded which). This sequence was found in a man younger than 45 who had recovered from COVID-19. V and J are TRBV18 and TRBJ2-7; possible D gene TRBD2, 6 bases. The CDR3 bases are TGTGCCAGCTCACCACCTAGCGGCAGCTCCTACGAGCAGTACTTC. Translating gives CASSPPSGSSYEQYF.